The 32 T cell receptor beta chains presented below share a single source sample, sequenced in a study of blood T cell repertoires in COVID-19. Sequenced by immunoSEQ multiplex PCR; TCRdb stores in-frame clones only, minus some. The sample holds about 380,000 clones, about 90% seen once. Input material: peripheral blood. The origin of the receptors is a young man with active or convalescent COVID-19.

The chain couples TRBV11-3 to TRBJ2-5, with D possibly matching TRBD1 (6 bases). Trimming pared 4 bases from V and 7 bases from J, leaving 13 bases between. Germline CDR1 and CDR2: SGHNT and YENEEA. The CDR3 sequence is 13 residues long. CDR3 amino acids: CASSSNRDGTQYF. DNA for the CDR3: TGTGCCAGCAGCTCCAACAGGGATGGGACCCAGTACTTC.

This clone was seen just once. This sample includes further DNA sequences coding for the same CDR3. The CDR3 protein is CASSLGGGAFYGYTF. CDR3 bases: TGTGCCAGCAGCTTAGGCGGGGGCGCGTTCTATGGCTACACCTTC. This sequence joins TRBV7-2 and TRBJ1-2, with D possibly being TRBD1 (6 bases). The CDR3 runs to 15 residues. Germline V gives CDR1 SGHTA, CDR2 FQGNSA. Trimming cost V 1 base and J 4 bases, with 13 bases left between them.

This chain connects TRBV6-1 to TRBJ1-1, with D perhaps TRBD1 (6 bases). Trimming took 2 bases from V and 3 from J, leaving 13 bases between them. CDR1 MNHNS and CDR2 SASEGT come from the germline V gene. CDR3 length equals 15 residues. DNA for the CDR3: TGTGCCAGCAGTGAATTTGGACAGTCTTACACTGAAGCTTTCTTT. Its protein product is CASSEFGQSYTEAFF.

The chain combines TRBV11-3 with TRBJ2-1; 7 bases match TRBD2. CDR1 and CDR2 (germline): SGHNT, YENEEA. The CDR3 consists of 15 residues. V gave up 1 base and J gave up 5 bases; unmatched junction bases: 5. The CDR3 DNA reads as TGTGCCAGCAGCTTAGGACTAGCTAACCACAATGAGCAGTTCTTC. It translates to CASSLGLANHNEQFF.

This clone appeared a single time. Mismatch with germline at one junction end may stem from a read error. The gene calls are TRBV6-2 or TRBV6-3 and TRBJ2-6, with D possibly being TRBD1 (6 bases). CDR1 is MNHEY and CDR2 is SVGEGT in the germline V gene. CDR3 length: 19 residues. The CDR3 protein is CASSYSSQGKGSGANVLTF. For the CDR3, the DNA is TGTGCCAGCAGTTACTCGAGTCAGGGGAAGGGCTCTGGGGCCAACGTGCTGACTTTC.

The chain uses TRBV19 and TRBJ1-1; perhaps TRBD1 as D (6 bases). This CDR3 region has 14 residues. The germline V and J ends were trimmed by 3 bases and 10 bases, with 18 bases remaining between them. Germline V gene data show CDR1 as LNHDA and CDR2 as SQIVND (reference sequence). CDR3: CASSIGKGVARAFF. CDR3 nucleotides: TGTGCCAGTAGTATCGGAAAGGGGGTCGCCAGAGCTTTCTTT. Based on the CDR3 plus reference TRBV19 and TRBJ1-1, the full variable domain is DGGITQSPKYLFRKEGQNVTLSCEQNLNHDAMYWYRQDPGQGLRLIYYSQIVNDFQKGDIAEGYSVSREKKESFPLTVTSAQKNPTAFYLCASSIGKGVARAFFGQGTRLTVV.

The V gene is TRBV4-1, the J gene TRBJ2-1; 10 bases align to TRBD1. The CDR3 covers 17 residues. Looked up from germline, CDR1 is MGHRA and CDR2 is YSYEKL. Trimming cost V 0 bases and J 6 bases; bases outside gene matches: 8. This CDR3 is CASSQEPLGQGINEQFF. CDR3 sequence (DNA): TGCGCCAGCAGCCAAGAGCCTTTGGGACAGGGGATCAATGAGCAGTTCTTC.

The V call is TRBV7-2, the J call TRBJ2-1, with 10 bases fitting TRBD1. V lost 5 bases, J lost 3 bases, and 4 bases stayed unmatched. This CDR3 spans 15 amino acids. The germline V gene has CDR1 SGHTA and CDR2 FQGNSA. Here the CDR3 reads CASSETGGLYNEQFF. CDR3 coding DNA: TGTGCCAGCAGCGAGACAGGGGGCCTCTACAATGAGCAGTTCTTC.

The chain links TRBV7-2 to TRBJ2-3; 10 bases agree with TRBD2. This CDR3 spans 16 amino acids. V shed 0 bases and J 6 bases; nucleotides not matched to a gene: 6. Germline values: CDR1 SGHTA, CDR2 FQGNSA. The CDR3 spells CASSLASGGARDTQYF. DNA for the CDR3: TGTGCCAGCAGCTTAGCCAGCGGGGGGGCTCGCGATACGCAGTATTTT.

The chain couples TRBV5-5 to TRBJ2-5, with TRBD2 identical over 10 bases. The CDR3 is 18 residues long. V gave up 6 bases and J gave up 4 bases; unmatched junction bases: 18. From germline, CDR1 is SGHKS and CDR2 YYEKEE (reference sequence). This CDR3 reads CASTWTSGEAQVVETQYF. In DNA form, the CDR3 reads TGTGCCAGCACCTGGACTAGCGGAGAAGCGCAGGTAGTAGAGACCCAGTACTTC.

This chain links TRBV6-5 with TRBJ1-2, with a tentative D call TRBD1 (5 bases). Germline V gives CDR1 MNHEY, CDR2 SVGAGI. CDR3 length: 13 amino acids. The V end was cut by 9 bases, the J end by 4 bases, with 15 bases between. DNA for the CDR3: TGTGCCAGTCATACAGGAAGACTCTATGGCTACACCTTC. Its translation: CASHTGRLYGYTF.

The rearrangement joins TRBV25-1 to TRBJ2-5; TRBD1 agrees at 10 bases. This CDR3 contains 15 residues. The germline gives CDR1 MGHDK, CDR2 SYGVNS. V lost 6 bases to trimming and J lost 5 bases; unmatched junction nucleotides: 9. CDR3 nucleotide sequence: TGTGCCAGCAGATCGACGACAGGGGGCTGGGAGACCCAGTACTTC. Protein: CASRSTTGGWETQYF.

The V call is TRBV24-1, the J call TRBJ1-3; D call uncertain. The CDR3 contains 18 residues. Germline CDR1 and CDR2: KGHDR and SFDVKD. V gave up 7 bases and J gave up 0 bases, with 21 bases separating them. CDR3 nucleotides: TGTGCCACCAGCGATCCAGAGGGTGAGGAAATCTCTGGAAACACCATATATTTT. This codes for CATSDPEGEEISGNTIYF.

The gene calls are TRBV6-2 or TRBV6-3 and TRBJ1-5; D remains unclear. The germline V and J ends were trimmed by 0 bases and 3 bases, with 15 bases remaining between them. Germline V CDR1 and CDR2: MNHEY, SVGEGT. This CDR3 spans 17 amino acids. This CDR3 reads CASSYSPRESSNQPQHF. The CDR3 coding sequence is TGTGCCAGCAGTTACTCGCCCCGGGAGTCTTCCAATCAGCCCCAGCATTTT.

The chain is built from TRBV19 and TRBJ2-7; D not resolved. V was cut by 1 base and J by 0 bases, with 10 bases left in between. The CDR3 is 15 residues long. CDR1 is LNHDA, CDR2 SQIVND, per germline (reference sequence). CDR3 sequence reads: CASSIVVRSSYEQYF. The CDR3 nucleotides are TGTGCCAGTAGTATAGTTGTCAGGTCCTCCTACGAGCAGTACTTC. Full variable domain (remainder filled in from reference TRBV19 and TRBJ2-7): DGGITQSPKYLFRKEGQNVTLSCEQNLNHDAMYWYRQDPGQGLRLIYYSQIVNDFQKGDIAEGYSVSREKKESFPLTVTSAQKNPTAFYLCASSIVVRSSYEQYFGPGTRLTVT.

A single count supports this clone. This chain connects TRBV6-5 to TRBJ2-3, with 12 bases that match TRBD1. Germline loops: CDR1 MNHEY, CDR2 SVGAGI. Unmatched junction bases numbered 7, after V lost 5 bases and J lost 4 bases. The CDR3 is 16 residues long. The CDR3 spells CASSNYGTGGPDTQYF. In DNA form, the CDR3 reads TGTGCCAGCAGTAACTATGGGACAGGGGGCCCAGATACGCAGTATTTT.

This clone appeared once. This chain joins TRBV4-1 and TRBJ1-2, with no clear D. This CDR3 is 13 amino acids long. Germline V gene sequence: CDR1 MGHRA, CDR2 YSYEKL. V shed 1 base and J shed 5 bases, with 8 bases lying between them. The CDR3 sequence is CASSQGTGYGYTF. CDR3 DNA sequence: TGCGCCAGCAGCCAAGGGACTGGATATGGCTACACCTTC.

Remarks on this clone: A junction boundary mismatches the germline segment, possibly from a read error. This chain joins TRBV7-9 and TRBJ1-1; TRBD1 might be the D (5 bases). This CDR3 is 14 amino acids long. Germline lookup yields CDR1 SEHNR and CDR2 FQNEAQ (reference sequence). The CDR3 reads CASSLKDTATAAFF. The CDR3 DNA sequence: TGTGCCAGCAGCTTAAAGGACACGGCGACTGCAGCTTTCTTT.

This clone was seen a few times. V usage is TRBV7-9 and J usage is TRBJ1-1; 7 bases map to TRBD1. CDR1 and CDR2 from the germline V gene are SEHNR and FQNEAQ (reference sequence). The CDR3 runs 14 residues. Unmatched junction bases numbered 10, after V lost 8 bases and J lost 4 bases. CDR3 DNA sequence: TGTGCCAGCTCCCAAAAGGGGGCGTCCACTGAAGCTTTCTTT. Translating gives CASSQKGASTEAFF.

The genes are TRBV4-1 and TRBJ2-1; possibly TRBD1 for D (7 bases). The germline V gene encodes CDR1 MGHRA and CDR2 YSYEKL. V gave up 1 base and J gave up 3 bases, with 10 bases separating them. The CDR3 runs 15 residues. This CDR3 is CASSQARGDYNEQFF. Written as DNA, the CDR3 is TGCGCCAGCAGCCAAGCCAGGGGGGACTACAATGAGCAGTTCTTC.

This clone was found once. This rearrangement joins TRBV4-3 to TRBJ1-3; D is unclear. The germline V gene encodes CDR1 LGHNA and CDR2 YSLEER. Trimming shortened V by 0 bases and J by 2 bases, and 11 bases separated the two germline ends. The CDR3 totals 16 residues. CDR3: CASSQDRSGTGNTIYF. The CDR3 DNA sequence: TGCGCCAGCAGCCAAGATCGTTCCGGGACTGGAAACACCATATATTTT.

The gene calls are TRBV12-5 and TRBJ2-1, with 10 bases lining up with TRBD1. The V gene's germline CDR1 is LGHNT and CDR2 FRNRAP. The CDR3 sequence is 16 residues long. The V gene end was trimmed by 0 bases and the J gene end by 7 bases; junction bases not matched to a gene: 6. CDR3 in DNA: TGTGCTAGTGGTTTGGTACTATCGGGACAGGGGAATGAGCAGTTCTTC. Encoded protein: CASGLVLSGQGNEQFF.

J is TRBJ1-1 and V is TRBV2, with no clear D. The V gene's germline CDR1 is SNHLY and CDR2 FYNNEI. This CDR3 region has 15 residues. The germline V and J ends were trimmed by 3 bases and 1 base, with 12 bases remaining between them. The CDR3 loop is CASSDWRGRNTEAFF. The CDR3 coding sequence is TGTGCCAGCAGTGATTGGCGGGGTCGGAACACTGAAGCTTTCTTT.

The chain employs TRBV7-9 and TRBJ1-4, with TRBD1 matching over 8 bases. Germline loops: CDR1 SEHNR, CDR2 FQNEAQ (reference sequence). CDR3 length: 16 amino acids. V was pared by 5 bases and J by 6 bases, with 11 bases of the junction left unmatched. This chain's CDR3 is CASSRGQGARYEKLFF. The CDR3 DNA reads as TGTGCCAGCAGCCGGGGGCAGGGGGCGCGGTATGAAAAACTGTTTTTT. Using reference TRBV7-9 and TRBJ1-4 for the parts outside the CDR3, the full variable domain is DTGVSQNPRHKITKRGQNVTFRCDPISEHNRLYWYRQTLGQGPEFLTYFQNEAQLEKSRLLSDRFSAERPKGSFSTLEIQRTEQGDSAMYLCASSRGQGARYEKLFFGSGTQLSVL.

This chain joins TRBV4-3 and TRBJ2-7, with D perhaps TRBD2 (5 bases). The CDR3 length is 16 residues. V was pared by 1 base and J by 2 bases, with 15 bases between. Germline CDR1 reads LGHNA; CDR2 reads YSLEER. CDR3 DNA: TGCGCCAGCAGCCAAGGGGGAAATAGCGCGACCTACGAGCAGTACTTC. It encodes CASSQGGNSATYEQYF.

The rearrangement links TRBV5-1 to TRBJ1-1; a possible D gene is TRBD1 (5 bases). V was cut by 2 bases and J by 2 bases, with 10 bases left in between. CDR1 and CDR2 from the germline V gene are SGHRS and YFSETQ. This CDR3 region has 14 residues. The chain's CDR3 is CASSFSQGNTEAFF. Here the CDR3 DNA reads TGCGCCAGCAGCTTTTCCCAGGGAAACACTGAAGCTTTCTTT.

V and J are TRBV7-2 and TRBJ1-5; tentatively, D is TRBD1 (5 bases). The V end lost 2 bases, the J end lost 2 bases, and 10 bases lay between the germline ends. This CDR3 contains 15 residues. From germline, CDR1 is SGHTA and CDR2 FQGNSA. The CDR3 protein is CASSLQGVGNQPQHF. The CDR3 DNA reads TGTGCCAGCAGCTTACAAGGGGTAGGCAATCAGCCCCAGCATTTT. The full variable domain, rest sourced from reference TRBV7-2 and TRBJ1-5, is GAGVSQSPSNKVTEKGKDVELRCDPISGHTALYWYRQSLGQGLEFLIYFQGNSAPDKSGLPSDRFSAERTGGSVSTLTIQRTQQEDSAVYLCASSLQGVGNQPQHFGDGTRLSIL.

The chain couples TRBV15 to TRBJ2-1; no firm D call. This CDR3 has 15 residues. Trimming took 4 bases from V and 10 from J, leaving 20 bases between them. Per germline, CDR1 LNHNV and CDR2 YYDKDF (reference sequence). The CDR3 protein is CATSTIPLHSGEQFF. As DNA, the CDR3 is TGTGCCACCAGCACGATCCCCCTTCATTCAGGAGAGCAGTTCTTC.

The DNA of the CDR3 is TGTGCCAGCAGCCAAGGTACGTCACTTGAGTATGGCACAGATACGCAGTATTTT. Amino acid sequence: CASSQGTSLEYGTDTQYF. The chain links TRBV3-1 (or the pseudogene TRBV3-2) to TRBJ2-3; D is uncertain. Trimming removed 1 base at V and 1 base at J, with 18 bases between. CDR3 size: 18 residues. Germline V gene lookup returns CDR1 LGHDT and CDR2 YNNKEL (reference sequence).

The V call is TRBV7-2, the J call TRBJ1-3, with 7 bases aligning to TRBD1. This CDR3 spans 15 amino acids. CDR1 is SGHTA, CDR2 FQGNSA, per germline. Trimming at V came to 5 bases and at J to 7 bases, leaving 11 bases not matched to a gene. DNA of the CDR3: TGTGCCAGCAGCCCATTCCAGGGGGTCCGCAACACCATATATTTT. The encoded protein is CASSPFQGVRNTIYF.

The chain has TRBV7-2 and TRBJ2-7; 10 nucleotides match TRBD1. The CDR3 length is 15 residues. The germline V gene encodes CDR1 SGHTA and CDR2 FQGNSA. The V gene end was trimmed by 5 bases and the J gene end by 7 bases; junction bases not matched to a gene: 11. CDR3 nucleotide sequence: TGTGCCAGCAGCCCCCCGGGACAGGGGCTGGGGGAGCAGTACTTC. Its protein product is CASSPPGQGLGEQYF. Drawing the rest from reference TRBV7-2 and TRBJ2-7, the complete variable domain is GAGVSQSPSNKVTEKGKDVELRCDPISGHTALYWYRQSLGQGLEFLIYFQGNSAPDKSGLPSDRFSAERTGGSVSTLTIQRTQQEDSAVYLCASSPPGQGLGEQYFGPGTRLTVT.

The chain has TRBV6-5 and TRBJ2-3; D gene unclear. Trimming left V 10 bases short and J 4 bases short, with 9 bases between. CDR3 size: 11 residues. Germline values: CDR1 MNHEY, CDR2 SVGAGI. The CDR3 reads CATHRADTQYF. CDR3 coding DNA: TGTGCCACCCATAGAGCAGATACGCAGTATTTT.